The rows below give T cell receptor beta chains drawn from one sample of a study of spatial heterogeneity in lung cancer. TCRdb recomputed calls from the 5' RACE reads with MiXCR, one row per CDR3 protein. The repertoire holds some 10,000 distinct CDR3 sequences, with less than 7.5% as singletons. The source was lung tumor tissue, collected at surgery. These receptors all come from a female donor with early-stage non-small cell lung cancer. CDR3s leave out the opening cysteine and the closing phenylalanine or tryptophan. The order of the fields is V gene, J gene, CDR3 protein.

V gene: TRBV28
J gene: TRBJ1-5
CDR3 protein: ASSGTGVGNQPQH

V gene: TRBV5-1
J gene: TRBJ2-1
CDR3 protein: ASSSGGINEQF

V gene: TRBV7-9
J gene: TRBJ1-4
CDR3 protein: ASSLVISGSGQLF

V gene: TRBV12-3/TRBV12-4
J gene: TRBJ1-5
CDR3 protein: ASSLEGQGGQPQH

V gene: TRBV7-2
J gene: TRBJ2-1
CDR3 protein: ASSKHAGGSTYNEQF

V gene: TRBV30
J gene: TRBJ2-5
CDR3 protein: AWTQGSGETQY

V gene: TRBV5-1
J gene: TRBJ1-1
CDR3 protein: ASSLDGGKNTEAF

V gene: TRBV10-3
J gene: TRBJ2-1
CDR3 protein: AISDGGEQF

V gene: TRBV20-1
J gene: TRBJ1-4
CDR3 protein: SARDRDNEKLF

V gene: TRBV9
J gene: TRBJ2-5
CDR3 protein: ASSSSGGGQETQY

V gene: TRBV7-2
J gene: TRBJ2-7
CDR3 protein: ASRSGQAYEQY

V gene: TRBV27
J gene: TRBJ1-4
CDR3 protein: ASSWGIRANEKLF

V gene: TRBV28
J gene: TRBJ1-1
CDR3 protein: ASSPWAWVGNRMNTEAF

V gene: TRBV6-2/TRBV6-3
J gene: TRBJ1-2
CDR3 protein: ASSGRNFYGYT

V gene: TRBV9
J gene: TRBJ2-4
CDR3 protein: ASSVGLETPKNIQY

V gene: TRBV25-1
J gene: TRBJ1-3
CDR3 protein: ASSESGGTGSGNTIY

V gene: TRBV5-4
J gene: TRBJ2-3
CDR3 protein: ASSPPTSGTSKTQY

V gene: TRBV29-1
J gene: TRBJ1-1
CDR3 protein: SVGWGRPRAEAF

V gene: TRBV7-9
J gene: TRBJ1-1
CDR3 protein: ASSPTGNTEAF

V gene: TRBV20-1
J gene: TRBJ2-4
CDR3 protein: SARDLRDTGAKNIQY

V gene: TRBV6-1
J gene: TRBJ2-7
CDR3 protein: ASSEVAGGPYEQY

V gene: TRBV4-2
J gene: TRBJ1-4
CDR3 protein: ASSQGQAYRQNEKLF

V gene: TRBV20-1
J gene: TRBJ2-1
CDR3 protein: SARVAGLLPEQF

V gene: TRBV9
J gene: TRBJ1-5
CDR3 protein: ASSVSLSEPQH

V gene: TRBV7-9
J gene: TRBJ2-1
CDR3 protein: ASSSSGTNYNEQF

V gene: TRBV5-6
J gene: TRBJ1-1
CDR3 protein: ASSSTGDRGRSVNTEAF

V gene: TRBV3-1
J gene: TRBJ1-6
CDR3 protein: ASSQGTANNSPLH

V gene: TRBV28
J gene: TRBJ2-5
CDR3 protein: ASRSVTQY

V gene: TRBV24-1
J gene: TRBJ1-5
CDR3 protein: ATSDPGPGGSNQPQH

V gene: TRBV29-1
J gene: TRBJ1-1
CDR3 protein: SVEEGQGGAF

V gene: TRBV6-5
J gene: TRBJ1-2
CDR3 protein: ASSGLGVGRYGYT

V gene: TRBV3-1
J gene: TRBJ1-1
CDR3 protein: ASSQEDRMNTEAF

V gene: TRBV30
J gene: TRBJ2-5
CDR3 protein: AWTMGLAQETQY

V gene: TRBV11-3
J gene: TRBJ1-4
CDR3 protein: ASSFRPSDEKLF

V gene: TRBV6-5
J gene: TRBJ2-1
CDR3 protein: ASSRSQGMFNEQF

V gene: TRBV7-6
J gene: TRBJ1-4
CDR3 protein: ASSLARQDGNEKLF

V gene: TRBV7-2
J gene: TRBJ2-7
CDR3 protein: ASSRDRGREQY

V gene: TRBV6-6
J gene: TRBJ1-5
CDR3 protein: ASSYSLGGKNQPQH

V gene: TRBV6-1
J gene: TRBJ2-3
CDR3 protein: ASSELASTDTQY

V gene: TRBV6-5
J gene: TRBJ2-6
CDR3 protein: ASTDRARANVLT

V gene: TRBV19
J gene: TRBJ2-3
CDR3 protein: ASSIPRNTDTQY

V gene: TRBV2
J gene: TRBJ2-3
CDR3 protein: ASSEALGVTDTQY

V gene: TRBV6-4
J gene: TRBJ1-5
CDR3 protein: ASSTDSNQPQH

V gene: TRBV7-8
J gene: TRBJ1-4
CDR3 protein: ASSITGGPNEKLF

V gene: TRBV6-5
J gene: TRBJ2-2
CDR3 protein: ASSYVFTASTGELF

V gene: TRBV12-3/TRBV12-4
J gene: TRBJ2-5
CDR3 protein: ASSFPSETQY

V gene: TRBV3-1
J gene: TRBJ2-7
CDR3 protein: ASIQSGAGDEQY

V gene: TRBV6-2/TRBV6-3
J gene: TRBJ1-5
CDR3 protein: ASSPTLTGRDEH

V gene: TRBV7-9
J gene: TRBJ2-2
CDR3 protein: ASQLGAGDTGELF

V gene: TRBV7-2
J gene: TRBJ1-1
CDR3 protein: ASSLASGGAMNTEAF